The next 32 T cell receptor beta chains were all read from a single sample in a study of response to subunit inactivated influenza vaccine. Each CDR3 protein is one row after TCRdb ran MiXCR on the RT-PCR reads. The sample holds 300,000 to 350,000 distinct CDR3 sequences, about 20% seen once. The material was PBMCs from blood, obtained approximately 20 months after vaccination. These receptor sequences come from a man between 50 and 75 years old who received an inactivated influenza vaccine.

V and J are TRBV12-3 or TRBV12-4 and TRBJ2-1; 9 positions match TRBD2. This CDR3 spans 15 amino acids. Trimming removed 7 bases from V and 5 bases from J; junction bases left unmatched: 9. CDR3 sequence: CASTPERGVDNEQFF. The CDR3 DNA reads TGTGCCAGCACCCCCGAGCGGGGGGTGGACAATGAGCAGTTCTTC.

This clonotype appeared a few times. The gene calls are TRBV20-1 and TRBJ1-5; TRBD1 might be the D (6 bases). Germline CDR1 reads DFQATT; CDR2 reads SNEGSKA (reference sequence). This CDR3 is 13 amino acids long. Trimming removed 6 bases at V and 7 bases at J, with 16 bases between. CDR3 region: CSARTGMWQPQHF. CDR3 nucleotide sequence: TGCAGTGCGAGAACAGGGATGTGGCAGCCCCAGCATTTT.

The rearrangement links TRBV5-1 to TRBJ2-1; possible D gene TRBD2, 5 bases. This CDR3 contains 13 residues. CDR1 is SGHRS and CDR2 is YFSETQ in the germline V gene. Trimming removed 4 bases from V and 12 bases from J, with 17 bases in between. The CDR3 DNA sequence: TGCGCCAGCAGCCCCGGGGAACTGCTTGGGCAGTTCTTC. Translating it yields CASSPGELLGQFF.

CDR3 in amino acids: CSARDLQGAVNQPQHF. The CDR3 DNA is TGCAGTGCTAGAGATCTACAGGGGGCCGTCAATCAGCCCCAGCATTTT. V and J are TRBV20-1 and TRBJ1-5; 9 bases line up with TRBD1. This CDR3 is 16 amino acids long. Germline lookup yields CDR1 DFQATT and CDR2 SNEGSKA (reference sequence). With 0 bases clipped from V and 3 bases from J, the junction kept 6 bases outside the gene matches.

The gene calls are TRBV13 and TRBJ1-2; D call uncertain. CDR1 and CDR2 (germline): PRHDT, FYEKMQ (reference sequence). The CDR3 runs to 15 residues. V was shortened by 3 bases and J by 1 base, with 12 bases between the two germline ends. CDR3 DNA: TGTGCCAGCAGCTTCGGTGTGATGGGTAACTATGGCTACACCTTC. This translates into CASSFGVMGNYGYTF.

The chain recombines TRBV28 with TRBJ1-2; perhaps TRBD1 as D (5 bases). Germline assignment: CDR1 MDHEN and CDR2 SYDVKM. V was pared by 2 bases and J by 5 bases, with 9 bases between. CDR3 length: 13 residues. CDR3 bases: TGTGCCAGCAGTTTACTCAGGGCTTATGGCTACACCTTC. This encodes CASSLLRAYGYTF.

This clonotype was observed a handful of times. CDR3 in DNA: TGCGCCAGCAGCTTGGCGGCAGACTATGGCTACACCTTC. Protein product: CASSLAADYGYTF. This chain connects TRBV5-1 to TRBJ1-2; unclear D gene. Trimming took off 0 bases at V and 3 bases at J, with 6 bases between the two ends. CDR1 is SGHRS, CDR2 YFSETQ, per germline. The CDR3 extends over 13 amino acids.

This clonotype was counted between two and nine times. The V gene is TRBV19, the J gene TRBJ2-1, with a possible D match to TRBD2 (5 bases). CDR3 length equals 15 residues. In germline, CDR1 is LNHDA, CDR2 SQIVND (reference sequence). V was trimmed by 7 bases and J by 0 bases, leaving 13 bases between them. The CDR3 sequence: CASKRGTSSYNEQFF. The CDR3 nucleotides read TGTGCCAGTAAACGGGGAACTAGCTCCTACAATGAGCAGTTCTTC.

V and J are TRBV12-3 or TRBV12-4 and TRBJ1-3; D not certain. The CDR3 runs 15 residues. V dropped 5 bases and J dropped 0 bases, with 11 bases sitting between them. The CDR3 coding sequence is TGTGCCAGCAGTCCCACCCACAACTCTGGAAACACCATATATTTT. Translated, it gives CASSPTHNSGNTIYF.

This clonotype has only a few counts. The CDR3 sequence: CASSLSAGGVKQYF. The DNA for the CDR3 is TGTGCCAGCAGTTTATCCGCCGGGGGAGTCAAGCAGTACTTC. The chain is built from TRBV12-3 or TRBV12-4 and TRBJ2-7; D may be TRBD2 (6 bases). Trimming stripped 2 bases from V and 8 bases from J, with 16 bases between. The CDR3 spans 14 residues.

V usage is TRBV20-1 and J usage is TRBJ1-2; D is possibly TRBD1 (5 bases). This CDR3 has 14 residues. The V gene lost 4 bases and the J gene lost 2 bases, with 14 bases spanning the gap. In germline, CDR1 is DFQATT, CDR2 SNEGSKA (reference sequence). As DNA, the CDR3 is TGCAGTGCTAACCAACAGGAGCCCAACTATGGCTACACCTTC. Translated, it gives CSANQQEPNYGYTF.

The chain links TRBV10-3 to TRBJ1-2, with D unresolved. CDR1 and CDR2 from the germline V gene are ENHRY and SYGVKD. V was pared by 3 bases and J by 4 bases, with 15 bases between. The CDR3 totals 15 residues. CDR3 in amino acids: CAISDPGTNGYGYTF. The CDR3 bases are TGTGCCATCAGTGACCCGGGCACAAATGGCTATGGCTACACCTTC.

The rearrangement uses TRBV6-5 and TRBJ2-7; D uncertain. Germline V CDR1 and CDR2: MNHEY, SVGAGI. The CDR3 runs 14 residues. Trimming removed 5 bases from V and 4 bases from J, with 15 bases in between. The CDR3 DNA sequence: TGTGCCAGCAGTACCTCGGTCGGACCGTACGAGCAGTACTTC. As protein: CASSTSVGPYEQYF.

There are a few counts of this clonotype. This chain links TRBV9 with TRBJ2-3, with a possible D match to TRBD1 (5 bases). Trimming removed 4 bases at V and 2 bases at J, with 17 bases between. From germline, CDR1 is SGDLS and CDR2 YYNGEE. The CDR3 totals 16 residues. The CDR3 region has the DNA TGTGCCAGCAGCCCCCTTGTAGGGGTGGACACAGATACGCAGTATTTT. Protein sequence: CASSPLVGVDTDTQYF.

This clonotype was picked up a small number of times. The rearrangement joins TRBV7-2 to TRBJ1-5; D is uncertain. The V gene's germline CDR1 is SGHTA and CDR2 FQGNSA. Trimming cost V 0 bases and J 6 bases, with 9 bases left between them. This CDR3 contains 14 residues. The CDR3 sequence is CASSLAYGRQPQHF. The DNA of the CDR3 is TGTGCCAGCAGCTTAGCGTATGGGCGTCAGCCCCAGCATTTT. The entire variable domain, with the rest obtained from reference TRBV7-2 and TRBJ1-5, is as follows: GAGVSQSPSNKVTEKGKDVELRCDPISGHTALYWYRQSLGQGLEFLIYFQGNSAPDKSGLPSDRFSAERTGGSVSTLTIQRTQQEDSAVYLCASSLAYGRQPQHFGDGTRLSIL.

The chain couples TRBV20-1 to TRBJ2-5; D possibly corresponds to TRBD2 (6 bases). CDR1 is DFQATT and CDR2 is SNEGSKA in the germline V gene (reference sequence). The CDR3 spans 14 residues. Trimming left V 3 bases short and J 1 base short, with 12 bases between. CDR3 DNA sequence: TGCAGTGCTAGTGGGGGGACCTCCCAAGAGACCCAGTACTTC. Protein sequence: CSASGGTSQETQYF.

There are a few counts of this clonotype. The chain is built from TRBV4-1 and TRBJ1-4; D is possibly TRBD1 (6 bases). Germline CDR1 and CDR2: MGHRA and YSYEKL. CDR3 length equals 17 residues. The V end lost 0 bases, the J end lost 2 bases, and 13 bases lay between the germline ends. The CDR3 DNA sequence: TGCGCCAGCAGCCAAGAGAGGGGGTCAGCGACTAATGAAAAACTGTTTTTT. This encodes CASSQERGSATNEKLFF.

This clonotype was recorded at least ten times. The chain is built from TRBV11-2 and TRBJ1-2; 9 bases align to TRBD1. CDR3 length: 13 amino acids. CDR1 and CDR2 (germline): SGHAT, FQNNGV. J lost 7 bases, V lost 5 bases, and 5 bases had no gene match. The CDR3 region has the DNA TGTGCCAGCAGCCAACAGGGGGCGCCTGGCTACACCTTC. Translated, it gives CASSQQGAPGYTF. The variable domain in full, with the rest retrieved from reference TRBV11-2 and TRBJ1-2, is EAGVAQSPRYKIIEKRQSVAFWCNPISGHATLYWYQQILGQGPKLLIQFQNNGVVDDSQLPKDRFSAERLKGVDSTLKIQPAKLEDSAVYLCASSQQGAPGYTFGSGTRLTVV.

This clonotype was recorded a few times. V gene TRBV28 combines with J gene TRBJ1-2, with a weak D call TRBD1 (6 bases). Per the germline V gene, CDR1 is MDHEN and CDR2 is SYDVKM. V gave up 6 bases and J gave up 4 bases, with 18 bases separating them. The CDR3 loop spans 15 amino acids. The CDR3 loop reads CASRYGQPGGYGYTF. In DNA, the CDR3 is TGTGCCAGCAGATACGGACAGCCCGGAGGCTATGGCTACACCTTC.

In this sample, this clonotype turned up a few times. The chain has TRBV5-4 and TRBJ1-1, with 8 bases matching TRBD1. Losses at the gene ends were 0 bases for V and 2 bases for J; bases not matched to a gene: 6. The CDR3 is 16 amino acids. Germline CDR1 and CDR2: SGHNT and YYREEE (reference sequence). The DNA of the CDR3 is TGTGCCAGCAGCTTGGCGGCAGGGGGCTATAACACTGAAGCTTTCTTT. It encodes CASSLAAGGYNTEAFF.

The genes are TRBV5-1 and TRBJ1-1; weak D call: TRBD1 (5 bases). This CDR3 region has 14 residues. In germline, CDR1 is SGHRS, CDR2 YFSETQ. V lost 4 bases and J 0 bases, leaving 10 bases between the germline ends. The CDR3 reads CASSGGAMNTEAFF. The CDR3 DNA reads TGCGCCAGCAGCGGCGGGGCTATGAACACTGAAGCTTTCTTT.

The V call is TRBV9, the J call TRBJ2-7, with 9 bases that match TRBD2. J was trimmed by 3 bases and V by 2 bases; bases with no gene match: 3. This CDR3 region has 14 residues. CDR1 SGDLS and CDR2 YYNGEE come from the germline V gene. CDR3 nucleotide sequence: TGTGCCAGCAGCGTGGGAGCGGGGGGCTACGAGCAGTACTTC. Translated: CASSVGAGGYEQYF.

Only a few counts were recorded for this clonotype. V usage is TRBV6-5 and J usage is TRBJ1-5; a weak D match, TRBD1 (5 bases). CDR3 length: 13 residues. The V end lost 1 base, the J end lost 11 bases, and 12 bases lay between the germline ends. The germline gives CDR1 MNHEY, CDR2 SVGAGI. The CDR3 DNA follows: TGTGCCAGCAGTTACTTTACCGGGGGGGCCCAGCATTTT. Translated: CASSYFTGGAQHF.

V and J are TRBV6-1 and TRBJ2-1; D unclear. The CDR3 loop spans 16 amino acids. With 3 bases removed from V and 0 bases from J, the gap between germline ends came to 12 bases. Per germline, CDR1 MNHNS and CDR2 SASEGT. CDR3 DNA sequence: TGTGCCAGCAGTGACCACCGTAGTTACTCCTACAATGAGCAGTTCTTC. It translates to CASSDHRSYSYNEQFF.

This clonotype was seen a handful of times. The chain uses TRBV7-9 and TRBJ1-2, with D tentatively TRBD1 (6 bases). Germline V gene lookup returns CDR1 SEHNR and CDR2 FQNEAQ (reference sequence). V shed 5 bases and J shed 4 bases, with 11 bases lying between them. CDR3 length equals 13 residues. The CDR3 reads CASSTQGVYGYTF. In DNA, the CDR3 is TGTGCCAGCAGCACACAGGGAGTCTATGGCTACACCTTC.

This clonotype turned up a few times. V and J are TRBV6-2 or TRBV6-3 and TRBJ2-1; D remains unclear. Germline V gives CDR1 MNHEY, CDR2 SVGEGT. The CDR3 sequence is 15 residues long. Trimming shortened V by 4 bases and J by 4 bases, and 14 bases separated the two germline ends. CDR3: CASSWIGLTYNEQFF. CDR3 nucleotides: TGTGCCAGCAGTTGGATCGGCTTGACATACAATGAGCAGTTCTTC.

The chain uses TRBV20-1 and TRBJ1-1; weak D call: TRBD1 (5 bases). The CDR3 has 13 residues. The germline gives CDR1 DFQATT, CDR2 SNEGSKA (reference sequence). CDR3 protein: CSAAQGVNTEAFF. The CDR3 coding sequence is TGCAGCGCCGCACAAGGGGTGAACACTGAAGCTTTCTTT.

The chain joins TRBV4-3 to TRBJ2-7; a weak D match, TRBD1 (7 bases). CDR3 length: 18 amino acids. Germline loops: CDR1 LGHNA, CDR2 YSLEER. The V end lost 0 bases, the J end lost 3 bases, and 21 bases lay between the germline ends. The CDR3, as DNA: TGCGCCAGCAGCCAAGATTTGAGCAGGGGGGTTCAAGGCTACGAGCAGTACTTC. This gives the protein CASSQDLSRGVQGYEQYF.

V is TRBV20-1 and J is TRBJ2-4; TRBD2 agrees at 7 bases. This CDR3 comprises 18 residues. Germline-derived CDR1 and CDR2 are DFQATT and SNEGSKA (reference sequence). The V segment lost 6 bases and the J segment 3 bases; nucleotides outside the gene matches: 20. The CDR3 DNA reads TGCAGTGCAAGGGCGGGGGTGGTGTACAGCGGCCTCAAAAACATTCAGTACTTC. Amino acids: CSARAGVVYSGLKNIQYF.

V gene TRBV29-1 combines with J gene TRBJ2-7; 9 bases map to TRBD1. Germline lookup yields CDR1 SQVTM and CDR2 ANQGSEA. The CDR3 length is 13 residues. J was trimmed by 6 bases and V by 7 bases; bases with no gene match: 10. This CDR3 reads CSANRGRGGEQYF. CDR3 coding DNA: TGCAGCGCCAACAGGGGGCGGGGTGGCGAGCAGTACTTC.

This clonotype was picked up a small number of times. DNA for the CDR3: TGCAGTCTCTCGACAGGCTTTAACTATGGCTACACCTTC. Its protein is CSLSTGFNYGYTF. The chain uses TRBV20-1 and TRBJ1-2; D may be TRBD1 (6 bases). Germline loops: CDR1 DFQATT, CDR2 SNEGSKA (reference sequence). V was shortened by 8 bases and J by 1 base, with 14 bases between the two germline ends. The CDR3 totals 13 residues.

The chain is built from TRBV7-2 and TRBJ2-5, with D tentatively TRBD2 (6 bases). This CDR3 is built from 13 residues. Germline V gene data show CDR1 as SGHTA and CDR2 as FQGNSA. The germline V and J ends were trimmed by 6 bases and 4 bases, with 12 bases remaining between them. CDR3 bases: TGTGCCAGCAGTCGTAAAGCGGGAGAGACCCAGTACTTC. This sequence encodes CASSRKAGETQYF.